This T cell receptor beta chain was identified during a study of persistence of HIV-infected CD4 T cells. Overall study: Donors had been on suppressive ART for a median of roughly 8 years.

Worth noting for this clone: Its antigen remains unidentified. At one end the junction does not follow the germline gene, possibly because of a read error.

The libraries were made with immunoSEQ version 4 in survey mode. Assay: immunoSEQ multiplex PCR; the TCRdb copy retains only in-frame clones and omits some. The sample contains tens of thousands of clones, almost 85% of which appear only once. Lysates of CMV-infected fibroblasts at 10 ug/mL stimulated these cells. Sorted nonresponding memory CD4+ T cells were CD40L-negative, CD69-negative, CD45RO-high. Donors had CD4+ T cell counts above 400 cells/uL and were CMV-seropositive. This clonotype was obtained from an adult man with HIV who was CMV-seropositive. The source was CD4+ T cells sorted from PBMCs after roughly 17-hour stimulation, collected from a patient who received antiretroviral therapy.

In nucleotides, the CDR3 is TGTGCCAGTAGTATCGACGGCTCTTGGGCCAACGTCCTGACTTTC. Protein: CASSIDGSWANVLTF. J is TRBJ2-6 and V is TRBV19; D unclear. Germline-derived CDR1 and CDR2 are LNHDA and SQIVND (reference sequence). This CDR3 spans 15 amino acids.